One T cell receptor (beta chain) is described in this entry. Antigen: not known. The PCR employed 60 Vbeta primers together with 13 Jbeta primers. The assay was immunoSEQ multiplex PCR, and TCRdb's table has in-frame clones only and misses some. The sample yields about 190,000 clones, more than 65% seen once. This sample stems from a study of cytomegalovirus exposure and HLA in healthy donors. V lost 10 bases and J lost 8; bases outside the gene matches: 17. The germline V gene has CDR1 MNHNS and CDR2 SASEGT. The CDR3 covers 15 residues. Findings of the study overall: TCR beta V segments were, for the most part, productive about 90% or about 30% of the time in an earlier analysis. Upon later analysis, TCR association rates were observed to vary by HLA locus, being highest for DRB1 and lowest for HLA-C. A later analysis found most CMV-associated TCR beta chains apparently HLA-restricted.

This chain links TRBV6-1 with TRBJ2-7; 10 positions agree with TRBD2. Sequenced: PBMCs. The receptor comes from a man in his forties or fifties in good health and CMV-seropositive. This chain's CDR3 is CAISITGTSDKQQYF. In DNA, the CDR3 is TGTGCCATCTCGATAACCGGGACTAGCGACAAGCAGCAGTACTTC.